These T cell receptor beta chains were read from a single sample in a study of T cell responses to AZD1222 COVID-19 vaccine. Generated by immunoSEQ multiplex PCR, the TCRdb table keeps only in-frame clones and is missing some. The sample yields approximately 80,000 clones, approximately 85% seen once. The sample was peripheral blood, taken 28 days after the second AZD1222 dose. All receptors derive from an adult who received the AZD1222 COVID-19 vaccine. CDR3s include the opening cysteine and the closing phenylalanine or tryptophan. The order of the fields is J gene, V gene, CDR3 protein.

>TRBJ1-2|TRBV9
CASSVEAGGGNTF
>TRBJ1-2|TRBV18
CASSPGQGSLSGYTF
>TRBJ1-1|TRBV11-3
CASEGRAREAFF
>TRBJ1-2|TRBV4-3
CASSQGRFNYGYTF
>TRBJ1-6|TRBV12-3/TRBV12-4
CASSRDHNSPLHF
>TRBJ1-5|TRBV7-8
CASSPSNQPQHF
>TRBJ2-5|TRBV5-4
CASNSGGLGETQYF
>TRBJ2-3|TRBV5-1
CASSEGLAGLRTDTQYF
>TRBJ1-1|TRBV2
CASSGDGSEAFF
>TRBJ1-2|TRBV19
CASTPTGGNYGYTF
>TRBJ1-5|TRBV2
CASSGTGARQPQHF
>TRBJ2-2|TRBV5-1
CASSEGQGYTGELFF
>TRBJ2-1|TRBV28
CASSPPSSSYNEQFF
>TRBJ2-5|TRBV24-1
CATSVPRRGPQETQYF
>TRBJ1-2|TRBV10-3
CAISESNRDGYTF
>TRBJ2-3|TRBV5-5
CASSLALAGVSDTQYF
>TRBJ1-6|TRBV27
CASSLGPNNSPLHF
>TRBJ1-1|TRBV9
CASSPFQGNTEAFF
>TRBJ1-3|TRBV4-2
CASSQSGGSGNTIYF
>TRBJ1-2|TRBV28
CASSWDRVYGYTF
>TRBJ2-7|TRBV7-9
CASSLRVGSVSEQYF
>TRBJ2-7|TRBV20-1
CSFSYYEQYF
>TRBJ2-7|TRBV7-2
CASSLATTEQYF
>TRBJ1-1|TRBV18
CASMEGDSLRNTEAFF
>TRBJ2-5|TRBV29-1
CSADRGSAYQETQYF
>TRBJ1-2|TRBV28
CASSLYQDRVNGYTF
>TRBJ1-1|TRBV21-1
CASSQDSAAITPMNTEAFF
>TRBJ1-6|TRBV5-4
CASSLGYPEDSPLHF
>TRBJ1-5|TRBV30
CAWRSGTGGSQPQHF
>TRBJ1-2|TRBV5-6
CASSLDPGSNYGYTF
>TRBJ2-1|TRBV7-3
CASSPRTSGSPGDHQQFF
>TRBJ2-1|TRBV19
CASSIPSYNEQFF
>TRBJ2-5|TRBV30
CAWSQGLRETQYF
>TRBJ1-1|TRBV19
CASRGDSMNTEAFF
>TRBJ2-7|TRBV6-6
CASSYGQGESYEQYF
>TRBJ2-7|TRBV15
CATSPRQGNYEQYF
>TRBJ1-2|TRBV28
CASSLSDRGYGYTF
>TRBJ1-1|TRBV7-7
CASSLDKNTEAFF
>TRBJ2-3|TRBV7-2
CASSHTRRQGRADTQYF
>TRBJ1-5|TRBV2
CASGGRDHNQPQHF
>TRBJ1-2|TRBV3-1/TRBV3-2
CASRRDRDGYTF
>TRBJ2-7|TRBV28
CASINRGTGGNEQYF
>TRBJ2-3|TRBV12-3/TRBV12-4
CASSRRTADTQYF
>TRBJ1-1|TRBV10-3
CAISESYRGFTEAFF
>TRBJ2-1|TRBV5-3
CARSFSPHGLCSNEQFF
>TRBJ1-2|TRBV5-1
CASSLGQNYGYTF